Shown below are 24 T cell receptor beta chains from a single sample sequenced in a study of radiation and T cells in renal cell carcinoma. The protocol was immunoSEQ multiplex PCR, while the TCRdb copy is restricted to in-frame clones and leaves out a portion. The table lists about 140,000 clones, less than 85% of them singletons. Time point described: baseline pretreatment blood. As for treatment: 15 Gy SBRT to primary tumor, nephrectomy 4 weeks later. The input for sequencing was blood, taken from a patient whose treatment included radiotherapy and nephrectomy. Source of these receptors: a woman aged 50 to 65 with renal cell carcinoma.

In nucleotides, the CDR3 is TGTGCCAGCAGCCAAGAGGGGGGGTCGAACACTGAAGCTTTCTTT. Translated, it gives CASSQEGGSNTEAFF. This rearrangement joins TRBV14 to TRBJ1-1, with a weak D call TRBD1 (5 bases). Trimming took 0 bases from V and 1 from J, leaving 9 bases between them. CDR3 size: 15 residues. Germline CDR1 SGHDN, CDR2 FVKESK.

The chain couples TRBV7-3 to TRBJ2-7; 7 nucleotides line up with TRBD1. After removal of 2 bases from V and 2 bases from J, the junction contained 0 bases not matched to a gene. The CDR3 is made up of 13 amino acids. Germline V gene sequence: CDR1 SGHTA, CDR2 FQGTGA. The CDR3 sequence is CASSLDRAYEQYF. The CDR3 DNA reads as TGTGCCAGCAGCTTAGACAGGGCCTACGAGCAGTACTTC.

Only a few counts were recorded for this clone. This rearrangement joins TRBV29-1 to TRBJ1-4; TRBD1 matches at 9 bases. Trimming removed 5 bases from V and 7 bases from J; junction bases left unmatched: 8. The CDR3 has 14 residues. Per the germline V gene, CDR1 is SQVTM and CDR2 is ANQGSEA. CDR3 bases: TGCAGCGTTCGTATCGGGACAGGGCGTGAAAAACTGTTTTTT. It translates to CSVRIGTGREKLFF.

This chain joins TRBV19 and TRBJ2-7, with TRBD2 as a possible D gene (6 bases). Trimming took off 5 bases at V and 5 bases at J, with 13 bases between the two ends. Germline V gene sequence: CDR1 LNHDA, CDR2 SQIVND (reference sequence). This CDR3 contains 13 residues. CDR3 protein: CASSSGERDEQYF. Written as DNA, the CDR3 is TGTGCCAGTAGTTCGGGCGAGCGGGACGAGCAGTACTTC.

This rearrangement joins TRBV7-9 to TRBJ1-1; possibly TRBD1 for D (5 bases). V was pared by 7 bases and J by 1 base, with 13 bases between. Germline V gene lookup returns CDR1 SEHNR and CDR2 FQNEAQ (reference sequence). There are 14 residues in the CDR3. The CDR3 region is CASTLSGGNTEAFF. Here the CDR3 DNA reads TGTGCCAGCACCCTATCGGGGGGGAACACTGAAGCTTTCTTT. The full variable domain, its missing parts supplied by reference TRBV7-9 and TRBJ1-1, is DTGVSQNPRHKITKRGQNVTFRCDPISEHNRLYWYRQTLGQGPEFLTYFQNEAQLEKSRLLSDRFSAERPKGSFSTLEIQRTEQGDSAMYLCASTLSGGNTEAFFGQGTRLTVV.

The V call is TRBV30, the J call TRBJ1-2, with D unresolved. Germline-derived CDR1 and CDR2 are GTSNPN and SVGIG (reference sequence). V lost 1 base to trimming and J lost 6 bases, with 12 bases between them. This CDR3 region has 13 residues. The CDR3 bases are TGTGCCTGGAGTGCCCAACCGTTGGATGGCTACACCTTC. Translating it yields CAWSAQPLDGYTF.

This clone was counted once. The chain joins TRBV7-2 to TRBJ2-7; 11 bases align to TRBD1. The CDR3 sequence is 15 residues long. CDR1 SGHTA and CDR2 FQGNSA come from the germline V gene. V lost 5 bases, J lost 5 bases, and 8 bases stayed unmatched. The CDR3: CASSRSRTGGHEQYF. CDR3 nucleotides: TGTGCCAGCAGCCGATCTCGGACAGGGGGCCACGAGCAGTACTTC.

This clone appeared a few times. V and J are TRBV19 and TRBJ1-1; D might be TRBD1 (5 bases). V lost 7 bases and J lost 0, with 9 bases in between. This CDR3 comprises 13 residues. CDR1 and CDR2 (germline): LNHDA, SQIVND (reference sequence). The CDR3 spells CASTRQLNTEAFF. CDR3 DNA: TGTGCCAGTACGAGACAGTTGAACACTGAAGCTTTCTTT.

The chain links TRBV19 to TRBJ2-7; 7 nucleotides agree with TRBD2. The germline gives CDR1 LNHDA, CDR2 SQIVND (reference sequence). J gave up 7 bases and V 3 bases, and 9 bases lay outside the gene matches. The CDR3 covers 14 residues. In DNA, the CDR3 is TGTGCCAGTAGTATCCCGGGGGGTGGACGGGAGCAGTACTTC. This gives the protein CASSIPGGGREQYF.

J is TRBJ1-1 and V is TRBV6-6; D gene ambiguous. The CDR3 sequence is 10 residues long. CDR1 MNHNY and CDR2 SVGAGI come from the germline V gene (reference sequence). Trimming shortened V by 11 bases and J by 1 base, and 5 bases separated the two germline ends. CDR3 coding DNA: TGTGCCCTCCAGAACACTGAAGCTTTCTTT. Translating it yields CALQNTEAFF.

The chain joins TRBV7-8 to TRBJ1-2; 7 nucleotides match TRBD1. This CDR3 contains 14 residues. The germline gives CDR1 SGHVS, CDR2 FQNEAQ. With V trimmed by 5 bases and J by 4 bases, 7 bases remained unmatched. The CDR3 coding sequence is TGTGCCAGCAGCCCCGACAGGGCCACCTATGGCTACACCTTC. Its translation is CASSPDRATYGYTF.

This chain uses TRBV10-3 with TRBJ1-5; D gene ambiguous. The germline CDR1 and CDR2 sequences are ENHRY and SYGVKD. V lost 5 bases and J lost 2, with 10 bases in between. CDR3 length equals 14 residues. The CDR3: CAISPRGGNQPQHF. DNA of the CDR3: TGTGCCATCAGTCCCCGGGGTGGCAATCAGCCCCAGCATTTT.

The genes are TRBV12-5 and TRBJ2-5, with 14 bases identical to TRBD2. Per germline, CDR1 LGHNT and CDR2 FRNRAP. The CDR3 loop spans 16 amino acids. V gave up 5 bases and J gave up 4 bases; unmatched junction bases: 6. This CDR3 reads CASGPGTSGSGETQYF. For the CDR3, the DNA is TGTGCTAGTGGTCCGGGGACTAGCGGGAGTGGAGAGACCCAGTACTTC.

A few counts support this clone. V usage is TRBV6-1 and J usage is TRBJ1-1; D not resolved. With 1 base removed from V and 5 bases from J, the gap between germline ends came to 11 bases. The CDR3 extends over 14 amino acids. Per the germline V gene, CDR1 is MNHNS and CDR2 is SASEGT. CDR3 loop: CASSEVGTETEAFF. In nucleotides, the CDR3 is TGTGCCAGCAGTGAAGTAGGAACGGAGACTGAAGCTTTCTTT.

CDR3 residues: CASSSDAKQGMIYNEQFF. CDR3 nucleotides: TGTGCCAGCAGCTCCGACGCAAAACAGGGGATGATCTACAATGAGCAGTTCTTC. The chain uses TRBV7-6 and TRBJ2-1, with 7 bases fitting TRBD1. With 4 bases clipped from V and 3 bases from J, the junction kept 15 bases outside the gene matches. This CDR3 comprises 18 residues. Germline CDR1 is SGHVS and CDR2 is FNYEAQ. Full variable domain (remainder filled in from reference TRBV7-6 and TRBJ2-1): GAGVSQSPRYKVTKRGQDVALRCDPISGHVSLYWYRQALGQGPEFLTYFNYEAQQDKSGLPNDRFSAERPEGSISTLTIQRTEQRDSAMYRCASSSDAKQGMIYNEQFFGPGTRLTVL.

The rearrangement joins TRBV4-3 to TRBJ1-2; 7 nucleotides agree with TRBD1. From germline, CDR1 is LGHNA and CDR2 YSLEER. Trimming cost V 3 bases and J 3 bases; bases outside gene matches: 10. This CDR3 comprises 16 residues. Written as DNA, the CDR3 is TGCGCCAGCAGCCACCTTGCGACAGGGTTCGACTATGGCTACACCTTC. Its translation: CASSHLATGFDYGYTF.

In DNA, the CDR3 is TGTGCCACAGGACAGGGGGTGAGCTCCTACAATGAGCAGTTCTTC. This encodes CATGQGVSSYNEQFF. The chain uses TRBV15 and TRBJ2-1; the match to TRBD1 covers 10 bases. Germline values: CDR1 LNHNV, CDR2 YYDKDF (reference sequence). V shed 9 bases and J 0 bases; nucleotides not matched to a gene: 5. This CDR3 is built from 15 residues.

This sequence joins TRBV2 and TRBJ2-5; a possible D gene is TRBD2 (5 bases). V was pared by 2 bases and J by 4 bases, with 11 bases between. Germline V lookup: CDR1 SNHLY, CDR2 FYNNEI. The CDR3 spans 14 residues. CDR3 region: CASSERGLGETQYF. Written as DNA, the CDR3 is TGTGCCAGCAGTGAAAGAGGGTTGGGAGAGACCCAGTACTTC.

The chain combines TRBV4-3 with TRBJ1-2; no reliable D call. V was pared by 0 bases and J by 0 bases, with 8 bases between. CDR1 is LGHNA, CDR2 YSLEER, per germline. The CDR3 covers 15 residues. The CDR3 DNA follows: TGCGCCAGCAGCCAAGAGTGGGTGTCTAACTATGGCTACACCTTC. Its protein product is CASSQEWVSNYGYTF.

This chain connects TRBV4-3 to TRBJ1-1; a possible D gene is TRBD1 (5 bases). Germline CDR1 and CDR2: LGHNA and YSLEER. The CDR3 contains 15 residues. Trimming removed 1 base from V and 5 bases from J, with 14 bases in between. CDR3 region: CASSQGGTPRTEAFF. The CDR3 nucleotides are TGCGCCAGCAGCCAAGGGGGGACTCCTCGGACTGAAGCTTTCTTT.

In this sample, this clone turned up once. The chain recombines TRBV10-3 with TRBJ1-1, with D possibly matching TRBD1 (5 bases). The V end lost 3 bases, the J end lost 3 bases, and 11 bases lay between the germline ends. The CDR3 covers 14 residues. Germline V CDR1 and CDR2: ENHRY, SYGVKD. The CDR3 region is CAISDRGADTEAFF. The CDR3 coding sequence is TGTGCCATCAGTGATCGAGGGGCGGACACTGAAGCTTTCTTT.

The chain has TRBV27 and TRBJ2-7; 9 bases fit TRBD2. After removal of 8 bases from V and 2 bases from J, the junction contained 13 bases not matched to a gene. The CDR3 runs to 16 residues. Germline values: CDR1 MNHEY, CDR2 SMNVEV (reference sequence). DNA for the CDR3: TGTGCCAGCCTTCCCATTAGCGGGAGAGGGCCCTACGAGCAGTACTTC. As protein: CASLPISGRGPYEQYF.

The chain recombines TRBV28 with TRBJ2-2; 8 nucleotides align to TRBD1. Trimming at V came to 4 bases and at J to 6 bases, leaving 19 bases not matched to a gene. Germline V gene data show CDR1 as MDHEN and CDR2 as SYDVKM. The length of the CDR3 is 19 residues. In nucleotides, the CDR3 is TGTGCCAGCAGTTACGTTACTATGCACCGGGACAGGAGTTCCGGGGAGCTGTTTTTT. Translating it yields CASSYVTMHRDRSSGELFF.

This chain uses TRBV13 with TRBJ1-4; 8 nucleotides align to TRBD1. The CDR3 is 14 amino acids. Germline values: CDR1 PRHDT, CDR2 FYEKMQ (reference sequence). Trimming took 3 bases from V and 10 from J; bases not matched to a gene: 7. This chain's CDR3 is CASSFGQGSRKLFF. As DNA, the CDR3 is TGTGCCAGCAGCTTTGGACAGGGAAGCAGAAAACTGTTTTTT.